The next 11 T cell receptor beta chains were all read from a single sample in a study of blood T cells in healthy people across ages. A J-beta primer mix and a sample-barcoded 5' primer were used in a second PCR of about 7 to 12 cycles. One entry per CDR3 protein results from TCRdb running MiXCR on the 5' RACE reads. The data show approximately 600,000 distinct CDR3 sequences, with roughly 53% seen just once and 35% to 40% held by the top ten. Sample: blood. Receptors originate from a man aged 55 to 70 in good health.

The J gene is TRBJ1-4, the V gene TRBV10-3, with D uncertain. The CDR3 loop spans 13 amino acids. The germline gives CDR1 ENHRY, CDR2 SYGVKD. V lost 10 bases and J lost 8, with 17 bases in between. CDR3 DNA sequence: TGTGCCACCCGAAATCCTGTGGGGGAAAAACTGTTTTTT. As protein: CATRNPVGEKLFF.

This chain links TRBV20-1 with TRBJ1-2, with a possible D match to TRBD1 (5 bases). The CDR3 is made up of 11 amino acids. CDR1 and CDR2 (germline): DFQATT, SNEGSKA (reference sequence). The CDR3 loop reads CRPQVRGGYTF. DNA for the CDR3: TGCAGGCCCCAAGTGAGGGGAGGCTACACCTTC.

The chain combines TRBV2 with TRBJ2-7; D remains ambiguous. The end of the DNA is better explained by TRBJ2-5, so the J call may be wrong. The length of the CDR3 is 12 residues. Germline CDR1 reads SNHLY; CDR2 reads FYNNEI. The CDR3 reads CASRSGFETQYF. The CDR3 DNA reads as TGTGCCAGCAGGTCCGGTTTTGAGACCCAGTACTTC.

This clonotype occurred many times. The CDR3 region has the DNA TGTGCCAGCAGTTTTATAGGGGCTGCAGATACGCAGTATTTT. The encoded protein is CASSFIGAADTQYF. The chain employs TRBV27 and TRBJ2-3, with D tentatively TRBD1 (5 bases). V was cut by 3 bases and J by 4 bases, with 11 bases left in between. The CDR3 covers 14 residues. Germline values: CDR1 MNHEY, CDR2 SMNVEV (reference sequence).

This chain connects TRBV20-1 to TRBJ2-5, with no clear D. The CDR3 has 14 residues. V was clipped by 4 bases and J by 5 bases, with 17 bases between them. Germline V gene data show CDR1 as DFQATT and CDR2 as SNEGSKA (reference sequence). CDR3 sequence reads: CSATYLPLGETQYF. CDR3 in DNA: TGCAGTGCTACGTACCTCCCCCTGGGGGAGACCCAGTACTTC.

The genes are TRBV21-1 and TRBJ2-5; the listed D gene, TRBD1, was not tested against the DNA. Near its end, the DNA agrees better with TRBJ2-7, so the J call may be wrong. TRBV21-1 is tagged as a pseudogene. The CDR3 totals 13 residues. CDR3 loop: CASPRRARHEQYF. CDR3 bases: TGTGCCAGCCCTAGGAGGGCGCGCCACGAGCAGTACTTC.

A note on this clonotype: This clone may be a read error of a much larger clone one base away. V usage is TRBV4-3 and J usage is TRBJ2-7; 7 nucleotides agree with TRBD1. Per the germline V gene, CDR1 is LGHNA and CDR2 is YSLEER. With V trimmed by 1 base and J by 7 bases, 13 bases remained unmatched. This CDR3 spans 16 amino acids. The CDR3 reads CASSQGSTGIYNEQYF. DNA for the CDR3: TGCGCCAGCAGCCAAGGTTCGACAGGGATCTACAATGAGCAGTACTTC.

The V gene is TRBV12-3 or TRBV12-4, the J gene TRBJ1-2, with TRBD1 matching 7 bases. The CDR3 loop spans 13 amino acids. J was trimmed by 6 bases and V by 9 bases; bases with no gene match: 10. CDR3 amino acids: CASITSGGNGYTF. The CDR3 region has the DNA TGTGCCAGTATTACTTCAGGGGGGAATGGCTACACCTTC.

The rearrangement links TRBV5-6 to TRBJ2-7; tentatively, D is TRBD1 or TRBD2 (6 bases each). Germline V lookup: CDR1 SGHDT, CDR2 YYEEEE. With 1 base removed from V and 5 bases from J, the gap between germline ends came to 16 bases. The CDR3 sequence is 15 residues long. Here the CDR3 reads CASSLTGARPNEQYF. DNA for the CDR3: TGTGCCAGCAGCTTGACGGGGGCCCGACCCAACGAGCAGTACTTC.

This clonotype has only one observation. Relative to the germline gene, one junction end is altered; a read error may explain this. The chain links TRBV20-1 to TRBJ2-5; D unresolved. The germline V gene has CDR1 DFQATT and CDR2 SNEGSKA (reference sequence). The length of the CDR3 is 13 residues. For the CDR3, the DNA is TGCAGTTCTAGGCGGACCACCCAAGAGACCCAGTACTTC. Translated: CSSRRTTQETQYF.

The V and J genes are TRBV12-3 or TRBV12-4 and TRBJ2-1; unclear D gene. Trimming cost V 3 bases and J 2 bases, with 8 bases left between them. CDR3 length: 14 amino acids. The CDR3 here is CASSFGTTYNEQFF. Here the CDR3 DNA reads TGTGCCAGCAGTTTTGGCACCACCTACAATGAGCAGTTCTTC.